Detailed here is one TCR beta chain. The sample comes from a study of T cell changes during pregnancy in multiple sclerosis. This CDR3 has 15 amino acids. The germline V gene encodes CDR1 MNHEY and CDR2 SVGAGI. V was pared by 6 bases and J by 5 bases, with 7 bases of the junction left unmatched. Assay used: immunoSEQ multiplex PCR; TCRdb lists only in-frame clones, some missing. The sample yields some 110,000 clones, less than 95% seen once. The J gene is TRBJ2-2, the V gene TRBV6-5; 9 bases fit TRBD1. The origin of this receptor is a female donor with multiple sclerosis, enrolled in a pregnancy study. Sequenced material: peripheral blood, taken before pregnancy. The CDR3 DNA follows: TGTGCCAGCAGGTTCCGGACAGGGGTTACCGGGGAGCTGTTTTTT. Protein sequence: CASRFRTGVTGELFF.